A selection of T cell receptor beta chains follows, all from one sample in a study of CD8 T cells in ankylosing spondylitis. One entry per CDR3 protein, called by TCRdb with MiXCR from the 5' RACE reads. The sample consists of more than 650,000 distinct CDR3 sequences, about 12% of them appearing once. Sequencing input: blood, either unsorted or a sorted T cell fraction (not recorded which). These receptors all stem from a male donor with ankylosing spondylitis. Each CDR3 is given with its conserved first and last residue. The D gene is left open where the match is weak. The size entry is marked missing in some rows and otherwise reads once, few, many or a size class.

TRBD2,few,TRBJ2-1,TRBV30,TGTGCCTGTATAGCGGGAACCTCCTTGAATGAGCAGTTCTTC,CACIAGTSLNEQFF
.,.,TRBJ2-7,TRBV24-1,TGTGCCACCAGTAAAAATCCGGGGCTCTACGAGCAGTACTTC,CATSKNPGLYEQYF
TRBD1,many,TRBJ2-1,TRBV20-1,TGCAGTGCTAGAGGACAGGGGTTCAATGAGCAGTTCTTC,CSARGQGFNEQFF
.,many,TRBJ2-7,TRBV5-1,TGCGCCAGCAGCTTGGACGGTTTATACGAGCAGTACTTC,CASSLDGLYEQYF
TRBD2,.,TRBJ2-3,TRBV7-2,TGTGCCAGCAGCTCTCGACTAGCGGGGGCGGAGGTTACGCAGTATTTT,CASSSRLAGAEVTQYF
.,.,TRBJ2-7,TRBV5-5,TGTGCCAGCAGCTTGGCTCAGGGCCCTTTTACCGTCTCCTACGAGCAGTACTTC,CASSLAQGPFTVSYEQYF
.,.,TRBJ2-7,TRBV4-3,TGCGCCAGCAGCCAGAAGAAAGATTCAGAGGGTAACTACGAGCAGTACTTC,CASSQKKDSEGNYEQYF
.,.,TRBJ2-1,TRBV24-1,TGTGCCACCAGTGACCCCGGGACGGGTTCGGGGTATGAGCAGTTCTTC,CATSDPGTGSGYEQFF
TRBD2,.,TRBJ2-5,TRBV20-1,TGCAGTGCTAGTCCTAGCGGGGACCAAGAGACCCAGTACTTC,CSASPSGDQETQYF
.,.,TRBJ1-5,TRBV15,TGTGCCACCAGCAGAGATACGAGTTATAGCAATCAGCCCCAGCATTTT,CATSRDTSYSNQPQHF
TRBD1,few,TRBJ1-6,TRBV12-3/TRBV12-4,TGTGCCAGCAGGTGGGACAGGGCGGGCTCACCCCTCCACTTT,CASRWDRAGSPLHF
.,few,TRBJ2-2,TRBV6-5,TGTGCCAGCAGTTACTCCTCCGGGAACACCGGGGAGCTGTTTTTT,CASSYSSGNTGELFF
.,.,TRBJ2-7,TRBV29-1,TGCAGCGTTGGTCAGGGCAGTGGGTACGAGCAGTACTTC,CSVGQGSGYEQYF
TRBD1,.,TRBJ2-6,TRBV6-5,TGTGCCAGCAGTTACTGGGGACAGGGCCTCTCTGGGGCCAACGTCCTGACTTTC,CASSYWGQGLSGANVLTF
.,.,TRBJ2-5,TRBV6-1,TGTGCCAGCATCCATCCAGGGGATCGGGAGACCCAGTACTTC,CASIHPGDRETQYF
TRBD2,.,TRBJ2-5,TRBV5-1,TGCGCCAGCAGCTTGGATACTAGCGGGACGACCCAGTACTTC,CASSLDTSGTTQYF
.,.,TRBJ1-2,TRBV5-8,TGTGCCAGCAGCCCCAGTAACCCCTTTGGCACCTTC,CASSPSNPFGTF
.,many,TRBJ1-6,TRBV20-1,TGCAGTGCTAGTAAGGGGCGGCTGAATTCACCCCTCCACTTT,CSASKGRLNSPLHF
TRBD1,few,TRBJ2-7,TRBV6-1,TGTGCCAGCACCCGGGACAGAAGCTCCTACGAGCAGTACTTC,CASTRDRSSYEQYF
.,few,TRBJ2-4,TRBV6-5,TGTGCCAGCAGTTACAGGGACCTCGGGACTTGGACCTTC,CASSYRDLGTWTF
TRBD1,few,TRBJ1-3,TRBV12-3/TRBV12-4,TGTGCCAGCAGGAATAGACAGGGCTACTCTGGAAACACCATATATTTT,CASRNRQGYSGNTIYF
TRBD1,.,TRBJ1-2,TRBV7-9,TGTGCCAGCGGTACAGGGGCCAACTATGGCTACACCTTC,CASGTGANYGYTF
TRBD2,few,TRBJ2-1,TRBV7-2,TGTGCCAGCAGCTTGAGCGGGAGGGTTGAGCAGTTCTTC,CASSLSGRVEQFF
TRBD1,.,TRBJ2-1,TRBV20-1,TGCAGTGAGATGGGACAGAGCGATGAGCAGTTCTTC,CSEMGQSDEQFF
.,few,TRBJ1-3,TRBV4-3,TGCGCCAGCAGCCAAGAATGGGGGGGAAGCTCTGGAAACACCATATATTTT,CASSQEWGGSSGNTIYF
.,.,TRBJ1-1,TRBV18,TGTGCCAGCTCAACGGGGGGGCAGCTCTTGCTGGACACTGAAGCTTTCTTT,CASSTGGQLLLDTEAFF
.,.,TRBJ2-1,TRBV5-1,TGCGCCAGCAGCTCCTCAGGGGATCCACGCCGCGAGCAGTTCTTC,CASSSSGDPRREQFF
.,few,TRBJ1-6,TRBV19,TGTGCCAGTAGTATTCTCCTTCGACAGACCTTCTATAATTCACCCCTCCACTTT,CASSILLRQTFYNSPLHF
.,.,TRBJ2-4,TRBV4-2,TGTGCCAGCAGCCAAGATGTCAGACAAGGCAAAAACATTCAGTACTTC,CASSQDVRQGKNIQYF
.,few,TRBJ1-1,TRBV29-1,TGCAGCGTTGGGACATCCGGCGGGGGTGAAGCTTTCTTT,CSVGTSGGGEAFF
TRBD1,few,TRBJ1-1,TRBV14,TGTGCCAGCAGCCAAGAAGACTTTTCCCTGAGCGGACAGGGTAACACTGAAGCTTTCTTT,CASSQEDFSLSGQGNTEAFF